The rows below give T cell receptor beta chains drawn from one sample of a study of response to subunit inactivated influenza vaccine. TCRdb reanalysed the RT-PCR reads using MiXCR and keeps one entry per CDR3 protein. The data show around 540,000 distinct CDR3 sequences, approximately 10% seen once. This sample comprised PBMCs from blood, obtained on the day of vaccination. The origin of the receptors is a man in his forties or fifties who received an inactivated influenza vaccine. Each CDR3 is given with its conserved first and last residue. D genes are given only for firm matches.

j_call | v_call | d_call | cdr3_aa
TRBJ2-3 | TRBV29-1 | NA | CSVDRGEDTQYF
TRBJ2-3 | TRBV7-6 | NA | CASSPEQDYTDTQYF
TRBJ2-3 | TRBV29-1 | TRBD2 | CSVRSGSGTDTQYF
TRBJ1-6 | TRBV12-3/TRBV12-4 | TRBD1 | CASSPTGGNSPLHF
TRBJ1-1 | TRBV30 | NA | CAWRSPEGAFF
TRBJ2-1 | TRBV29-1 | NA | CSVVGVDLGHYNEQFF
TRBJ1-5 | TRBV12-3/TRBV12-4 | NA | CASSLDNSNQPQHF
TRBJ1-4 | TRBV7-2 | NA | CASSTGGLGNEKLFF
TRBJ1-4 | TRBV20-1 | NA | CSAQSGPREEKLFF
TRBJ2-2 | TRBV20-1 | NA | CSARDPRRGPDTGELFF
TRBJ2-3 | TRBV9 | NA | CASSVQAASTDTQYF
TRBJ2-7 | TRBV7-9 | NA | CASSSNNEQYF